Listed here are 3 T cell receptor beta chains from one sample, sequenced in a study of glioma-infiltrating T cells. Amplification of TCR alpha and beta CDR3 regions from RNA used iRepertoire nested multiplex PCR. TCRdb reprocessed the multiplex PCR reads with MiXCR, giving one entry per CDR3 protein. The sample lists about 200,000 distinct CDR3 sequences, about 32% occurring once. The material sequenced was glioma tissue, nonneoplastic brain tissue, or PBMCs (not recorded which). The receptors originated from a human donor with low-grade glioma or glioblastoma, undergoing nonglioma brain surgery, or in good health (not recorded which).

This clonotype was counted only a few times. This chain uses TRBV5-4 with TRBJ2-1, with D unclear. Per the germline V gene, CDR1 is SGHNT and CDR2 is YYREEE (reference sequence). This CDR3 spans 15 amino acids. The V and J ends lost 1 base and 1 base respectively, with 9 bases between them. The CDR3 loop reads CASSLRGGSYNEQFF. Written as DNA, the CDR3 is TGTGCCAGCAGCTTGCGAGGTGGGTCCTACAATGAGCAGTTCTTC.

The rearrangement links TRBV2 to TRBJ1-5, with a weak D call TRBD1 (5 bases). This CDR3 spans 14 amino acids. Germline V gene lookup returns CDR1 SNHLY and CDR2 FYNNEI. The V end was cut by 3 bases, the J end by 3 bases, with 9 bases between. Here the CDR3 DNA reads TGTGCCAGCAGTGATTGGGGGTTCAATCAGCCCCAGCATTTT. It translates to CASSDWGFNQPQHF.

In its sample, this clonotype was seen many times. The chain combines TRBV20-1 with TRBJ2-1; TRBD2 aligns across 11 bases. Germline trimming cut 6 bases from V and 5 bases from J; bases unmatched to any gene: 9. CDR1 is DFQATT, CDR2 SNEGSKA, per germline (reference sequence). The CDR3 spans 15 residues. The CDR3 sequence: CSAHAGTSGHNEQFF. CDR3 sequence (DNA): TGCAGTGCCCACGCTGGGACTAGCGGACACAATGAGCAGTTCTTC.